This section outlines one T cell receptor (beta chain) sequence together with its context. The target antigen is unknown. The CDR3 consists of 13 residues. Germline CDR1 SQVTM, CDR2 ANQGSEA. The trim removed 6 bases at V and 2 bases at J, leaving 5 bases unmatched. The sample comes from a study of beta chain features in type 1 diabetes. Study summary: The examined sorted cells totaled fewer than 140 million across samples.

CD4+ cells of the naive, central memory, regulatory and stem cell-like memory types were sorted via CD45RO/CCR7/CD25/CD127/CD95/CD27. General study points: cDNA sequencing could over-represent cells with high TCR expression. Shortening of TCRB CDR3s, moderate but significant, appeared in all four CD4+ subsets of Type 1 diabetes patients. Among patients, naive, central memory and Treg TCRB repertoires appeared more similar than among healthy donors.

The isolated RNA, all of it, was reverse transcribed, so expressed TCRB transcripts were what got sequenced. Some clones are missing from TCRdb's copy, which holds only in-frame ones; the method was immunoSEQ multiplex PCR. The data show about 260,000 clones, 24% seen once. The receptor's source is a woman in her twenties or thirties with type 1 diabetes. The V gene is TRBV29-1, the J gene TRBJ1-2; 8 bases align to TRBD1. What was sequenced was naive CD4+ T cells from blood. The CDR3 loop reads CSVAGTGNYGYTF. CDR3 coding DNA: TGCAGCGTCGCCGGGACAGGAAACTATGGCTACACCTTC.